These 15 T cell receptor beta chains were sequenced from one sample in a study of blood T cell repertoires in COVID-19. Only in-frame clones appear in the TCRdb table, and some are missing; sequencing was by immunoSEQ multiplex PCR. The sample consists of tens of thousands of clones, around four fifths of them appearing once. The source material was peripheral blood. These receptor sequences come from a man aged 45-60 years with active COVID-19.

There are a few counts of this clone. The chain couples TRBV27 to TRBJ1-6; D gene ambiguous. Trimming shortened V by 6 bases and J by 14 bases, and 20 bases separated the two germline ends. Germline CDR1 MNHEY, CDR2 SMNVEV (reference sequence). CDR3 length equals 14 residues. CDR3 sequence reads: CASSDRITAESLHF. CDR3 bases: TGTGCCAGCAGCGATAGAATTACTGCTGAGTCCCTCCACTTT.

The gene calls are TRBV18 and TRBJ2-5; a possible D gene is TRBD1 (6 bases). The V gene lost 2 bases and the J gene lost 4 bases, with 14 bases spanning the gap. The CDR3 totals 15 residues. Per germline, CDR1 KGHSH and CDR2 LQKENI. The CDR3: CASSPSWGQGETQYF. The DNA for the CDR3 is TGTGCCAGCTCACCATCTTGGGGGCAGGGAGAGACCCAGTACTTC.

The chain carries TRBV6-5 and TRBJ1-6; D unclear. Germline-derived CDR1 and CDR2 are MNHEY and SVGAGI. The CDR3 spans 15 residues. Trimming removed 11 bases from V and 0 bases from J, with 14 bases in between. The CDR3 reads CAVTERSSYNSPLHF. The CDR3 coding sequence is TGTGCCGTGACTGAGCGGAGCTCCTATAATTCACCCCTCCACTTT.

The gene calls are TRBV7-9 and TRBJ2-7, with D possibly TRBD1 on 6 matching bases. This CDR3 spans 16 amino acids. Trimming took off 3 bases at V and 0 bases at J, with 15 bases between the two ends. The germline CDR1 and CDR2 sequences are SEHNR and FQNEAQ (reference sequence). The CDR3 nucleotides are TGTGCCAGCAGCTTGCCGACGGGACACAACTCCTACGAGCAGTACTTC. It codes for CASSLPTGHNSYEQYF.

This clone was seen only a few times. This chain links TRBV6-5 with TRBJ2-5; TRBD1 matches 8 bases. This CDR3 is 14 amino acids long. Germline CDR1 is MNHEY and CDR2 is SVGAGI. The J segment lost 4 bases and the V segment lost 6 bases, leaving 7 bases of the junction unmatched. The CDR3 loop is CASRLGQGTETQYF. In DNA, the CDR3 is TGTGCCAGCAGATTAGGACAGGGCACAGAGACCCAGTACTTC.

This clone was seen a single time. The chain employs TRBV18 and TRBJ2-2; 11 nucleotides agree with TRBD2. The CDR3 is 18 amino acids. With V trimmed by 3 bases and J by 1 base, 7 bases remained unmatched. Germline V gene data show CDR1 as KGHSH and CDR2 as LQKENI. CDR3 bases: TGTGCCAGCTCACCTGAACTAGCGGGAGAGTGGAACACCGGGGAGCTGTTTTTT. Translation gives CASSPELAGEWNTGELFF.

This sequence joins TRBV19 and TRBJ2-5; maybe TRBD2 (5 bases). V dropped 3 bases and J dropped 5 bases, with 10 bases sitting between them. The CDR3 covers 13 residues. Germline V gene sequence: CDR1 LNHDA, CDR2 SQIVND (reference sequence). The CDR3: CASSMGSKETQYF. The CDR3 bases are TGTGCCAGTAGTATGGGGAGCAAGGAGACCCAGTACTTC.

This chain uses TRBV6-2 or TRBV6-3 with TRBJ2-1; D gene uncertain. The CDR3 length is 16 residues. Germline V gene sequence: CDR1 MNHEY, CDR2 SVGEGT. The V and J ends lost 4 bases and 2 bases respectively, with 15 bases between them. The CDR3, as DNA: TGTGCCAGCAGTTCTATTTATGATCTACCCTACAATGAGCAGTTCTTC. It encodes CASSSIYDLPYNEQFF.

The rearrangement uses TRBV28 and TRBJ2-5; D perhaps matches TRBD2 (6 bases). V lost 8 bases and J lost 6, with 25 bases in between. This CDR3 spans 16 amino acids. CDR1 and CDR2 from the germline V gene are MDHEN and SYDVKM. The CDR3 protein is CASSWYGGVAGKTQYF. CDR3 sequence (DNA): TGTGCCAGCTCTTGGTATGGCGGGGTGGCCGGGAAGACCCAGTACTTC.

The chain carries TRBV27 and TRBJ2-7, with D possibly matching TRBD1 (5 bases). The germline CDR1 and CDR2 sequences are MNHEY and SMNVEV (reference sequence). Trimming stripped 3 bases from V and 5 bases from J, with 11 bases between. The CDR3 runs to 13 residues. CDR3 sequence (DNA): TGTGCCAGCAGTTTTGGGGCACGAGACGAGCAGTACTTC. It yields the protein CASSFGARDEQYF.

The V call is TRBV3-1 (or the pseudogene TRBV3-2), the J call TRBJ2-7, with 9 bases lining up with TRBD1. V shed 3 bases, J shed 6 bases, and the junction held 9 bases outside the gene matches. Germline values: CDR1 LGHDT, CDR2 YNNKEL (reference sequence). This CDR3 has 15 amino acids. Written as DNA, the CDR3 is TGTGCCAGCAGCCAGCGGGACAGGGTTTCGGGCGAGCAGTACTTC. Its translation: CASSQRDRVSGEQYF.

The CDR3 DNA reads as TGTGCCAGCAGCTTCGACCCTGCTCGCGTCGGGGGTGGCCAGTACTTC. Its translation: CASSFDPARVGGGQYF. The chain uses TRBV7-2 and TRBJ2-5; tentatively, D is TRBD2 (6 bases). V shed 3 bases and J shed 10 bases, with 24 bases lying between them. This CDR3 has 16 amino acids. CDR1 is SGHTA and CDR2 is FQGNSA in the germline V gene. The full variable domain, in which reference TRBV7-2 and TRBJ2-5 provide the parts outside the CDR3, is GAGVSQSPSNKVTEKGKDVELRCDPISGHTALYWYRQSLGQGLEFLIYFQGNSAPDKSGLPSDRFSAERTGGSVSTLTIQRTQQEDSAVYLCASSFDPARVGGGQYFGPGTRLLVL.

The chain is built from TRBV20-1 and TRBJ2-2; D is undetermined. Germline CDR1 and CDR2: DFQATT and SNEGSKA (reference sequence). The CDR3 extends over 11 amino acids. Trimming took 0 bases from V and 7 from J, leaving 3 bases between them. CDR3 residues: CSARDGGELFF. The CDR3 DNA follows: TGCAGTGCTAGAGACGGCGGGGAGCTGTTTTTT.

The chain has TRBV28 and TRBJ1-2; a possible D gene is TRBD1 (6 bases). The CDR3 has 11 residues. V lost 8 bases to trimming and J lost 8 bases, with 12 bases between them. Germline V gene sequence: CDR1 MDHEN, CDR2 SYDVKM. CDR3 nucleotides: TGTGCCAGCCGGATGGGGGCCGGCTACACCTTC. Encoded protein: CASRMGAGYTF.

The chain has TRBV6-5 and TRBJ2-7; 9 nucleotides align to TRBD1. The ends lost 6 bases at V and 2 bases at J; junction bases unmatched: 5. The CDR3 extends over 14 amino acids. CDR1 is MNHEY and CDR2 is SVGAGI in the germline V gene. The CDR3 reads CASRSGTGTYEQYF. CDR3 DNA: TGTGCCAGCAGGTCCGGGACAGGGACCTACGAGCAGTACTTC.